This TCR beta chain was found in a study of cytomegalovirus exposure and HLA in healthy donors (dated by TCRdb to between 2016 and 2019). Turning to the overall study: An earlier analysis of approximately 640 of the donors reported more than 250 Gb of sequence data and roughly 100 million unique TCR beta sequences from 150 million to 200 million T cells. An early release that covered about 600 HLA-typed donors contained approximately 300 gigabases of sequencing data and 80 million or so unique TCR sequences. The genetic ancestry cluster associated with self-reported Caucasian donors included around 76% of the 300 to 450 genotyped donors. The study aimed to test whether cataloging public T cell receptors could reveal signatures of past pathogen exposure. The study used immunosequencing to profile the T cell repertoires of around 600 subjects and linked those repertoires to cytomegalovirus serostatus. Besides the first cohort of 666 subjects, a separate validation cohort made up of 120 different subjects was used. High-throughput TCR immunosequencing, statistical association of individual TCRs with disease status, and machine learning were combined to predict cytomegalovirus infection status. To study patterns of TCR occurrence, a later analysis re-analyzed previously published TCR beta repertoires from 600 to 750 donors and added high-resolution HLA genotyping. The later analysis used no new phenotypic data to find candidate immune exposures, relying instead on TCR beta sequences and their occurrence across donors. In an earlier analysis of roughly 580 of the donors, high-throughput TCR beta sequencing was used to judge whether each TCR beta V gene segment behaved as functional or pseudogenic. Donor age, sex, ethnicity and CMV serostatus were compiled together with the repertoire data. In a later genetic analysis, genome-wide SNP genotypes for about three fifths of the roughly 670 donors were used, and that subset was treated as a discovery cohort. Every repertoire in the discovery cohort had been generated on one and the same sequencing platform. Both class I and class II loci were covered by HLA typing, at four-digit resolution. The number of typed donors differed by locus: roughly 629-640 for A, B, C, DRB1 and DQB1; roughly 510 for DQA1; 606 for DPA1; and around 470 for DPB1. Because of strong linkage in the cohort, a few DR-DQ haplotypes were treated as single units for association and clustering. Among about 360 genotyped donors of the cohort, an average of 235,054 unique TCR beta nucleotide sequences were sequenced per donor, roughly a sixth of them non-productive.

Via the germline V gene (reference sequence), CDR1 is SEHNR and CDR2 FQNEAQ. The junction carries 26 bases between V and J, which are trimmed by 5 bases and 3 bases respectively. Its CDR3 holds 19 amino acids, cysteine through phenylalanine. Only CDR3 DNA is held: 57 bases, read in frame from base 1. As for this clone: Its target antigen remains unknown. Base qualities are not at hand, and no much larger clone is one base apart.

Library preparation was by the immunoSEQ multiplex PCR assay. For the multiplex PCR, a mixture combining 60 forward primers for TCR Vbeta segments and 13 reverse primers for TCR Jbeta segments was used. A multiplex PCR assay on genomic DNA amplified the CDR3 region of rearranged TCR beta genes. The Illumina HiSeq System was used to sequence the amplified TCR beta libraries as 87-base-pair reads. For the original study's pipeline: A later analysis counted about 76 million unique TCR beta chains across the 650 to 800 repertoires, and around 12 million of these chains were shared by at least two donors. Raw reads were error-corrected and collapsed into unique sequences with a nearest-neighbor algorithm that merged closely related sequences to remove PCR and sequencing errors. V, D and J gene segments were assigned by aligning CDR3 sequences to IMGT reference sequences. For a sequence to be retained, a match of at least six nucleotides was required to both a V gene segment and a J gene segment. A rearrangement counted as productive if the CDR3 had no stop codons and remained in frame with V and J, and every other rearrangement counted as non-productive. Following IMGT convention, CDR3 was defined as the stretch from the second conserved V-encoded cysteine to the conserved J-encoded phenylalanine. The earlier analysis of a few hundred of the donors excluded sequences that lacked an unambiguous match to a single V gene segment. In an earlier analysis of approximately 500 of the donors, a V segment was called functional when productive rearrangements were above 56.7%, and segregating when the standard deviation between donors exceeded 5%. To diagnose cytomegalovirus status from the catalog of TCR beta chain sequences, a statistical classification framework was built. In a later analysis, V and J genes were assigned by comparing TCR nucleotide sequences against IMGT/GENE-DB human TR gene sequences. Using the TCRdist pipeline, a later analysis assigned CDR3 sequences along with most-parsimonious VDJ recombination scenarios. A later analysis defined each TCR beta chain by its CDR3 amino acid sequence plus V-gene family, and excluded reads lacking a unique V-gene family. A later analysis removed 592 highly shared, low-generation-probability nucleotide sequences to deal with suspected cross-contamination and a sequencing artifact. For each public chain, a later analysis derived a clonal expansion index from normalized ranks of inferred template counts within each repertoire. In a later analysis, generation probabilities were computed with a VDJ recombination model fitted to out-of-frame rearrangements, and the resulting probabilities were checked against IGoR. In a later analysis, hypergeometric tests were used to score TCR-TCR, TCR-HLA and TCR-CMV co-occurrence, with a repertoire-size bias correction applied to TCR pairs. A later analysis estimated false discovery rates by permuting HLA or CMV assignments 20 times. In a later analysis, co-occurring TCRs were grouped using DBSCAN, with TCRdist sequence similarity added in when clustering inside HLA-allele-positive subsets. Repertoires with fewer than 30,000 or more than 120,000 public chains were left out of co-occurrence clustering, as were about five repertoires with anomalous nucleotide sharing. TCRdb limited this immuneACCESS table to in-frame rearrangements with V and J called. A share of clones is missing; checked studies link under half to unresolved V genes, and the rest is unexplained. That table is the source of V, J and clone size, and D and trimming were worked out from the DNA. The sample profile shows about 76,000 clones; roughly 78% of them were found once. Clones ranked in the top ten supply roughly 2.5% of the sample.

The cohort was made up of several hundred healthy bone marrow donors. Cohort members were all nominally healthy when sampled, although unrecorded immune exposures were likely present. The donor tested CMV seronegative and was one of the 352 seronegative cohort members. Each donor provided a peripheral blood sample, and peripheral blood mononuclear cells were used for TCR beta sequencing. The Qiagen DNeasy Blood Extraction Kit was used to extract genomic DNA from the blood cell samples. Results the study describes overall, beyond this receptor: HLA typing was unavailable for some donors at each locus, so association tests used only the typed subset. A cluster of highly shared sequence variants was judged likely to represent a technical artifact of the sequencing pipeline. V-gene and J-gene trimming of TCR beta chains was associated with a missense DCLRE1C variant in a later genetic analysis, and the association was replicated in an independent cohort. CMV serostatus was the only immune exposure information available for the cohort. Assigning TCR associations to individual alleles was difficult when HLA alleles, especially DR and DQ, strongly co-occurred. It was suggested by the authors that the approach could potentially be generalized to other disease states and immunological phenotypes. An earlier analysis of around 500 of the donors showed that most TCR beta V segments appeared in productive rearrangements either about 90% or about 30% of the time, which broadly matched IMGT annotations. A few of the identified cytomegalovirus-associated TCR beta chains were confirmed in vitro to be specific for cytomegalovirus antigens. This cohort had only TCR beta chains sequenced, and the lack of alpha or paired-chain data limited which features could be detected. Correlated functional status among segregating V segments might be attributable to linkage disequilibrium, but an unknown experimental factor could not be ruled out. A later analysis reported that several top co-occurrence clusters appeared linked to parvovirus B19, influenza, CMV and Epstein-Barr virus. In a later analysis, most CMV-associated TCR beta chains were found to appear HLA-restricted, with HLA associations seemingly driven largely by CMV exposure. A later analysis associated 16,951 TCR beta sequences with specific HLA alleles at a false discovery rate of 0.05. A further reported finding was that TCR beta sequences accurately predicted the HLA-A and HLA-B alleles for most subjects in the first cohort. According to a later genetic analysis, donors in an Asian-associated ancestry cluster had fewer N-insertions in productive TCRs than the roughly 670-donor mean. In a later analysis, HLA-associated TCR beta chains were found to be more clonally expanded and to have lower generation probabilities than equally common non-associated chains. The study gave a list of some 150 TCR beta chains associated with cytomegalovirus. In both the original and validation cohorts, the classifier was reported to diagnose cytomegalovirus status with high specificity and sensitivity. The presence/absence analyses assumed that sequencing depth was roughly uniform across donors, and that assumption may not be true. Because the 87-base-pair reads could not distinguish some IMGT-functional V segments, including TRBV6-2 and TRBV6-3, those segments were excluded. A later analysis found that TCR association rates varied across HLA loci, with DRB1 alleles showing the most associated TCRs and HLA-C alleles the fewest. The earlier analysis of 587 of the donors excluded over 15 rarely observed V segments, including chromosome 9 orphons, because counts were too low. Most TCR sequences were observed very rarely across donors, whereas some public TCRs were present in many individuals.

This clonotype was sampled from a man aged 25 to 40 in good health and CMV-seronegative. Sequencing used PBMCs. This chain is built from TRBV7-9 and TRBJ2-1; the D gene remains uncertain. The nucleotide sequence is TGTGCCAGCAGCCCCCTTATTGGGTCCAAGGAGTGGAGCTACAATGAGCAGTTCTTC. This sequence encodes CASSPLIGSKEWSYNEQFF.